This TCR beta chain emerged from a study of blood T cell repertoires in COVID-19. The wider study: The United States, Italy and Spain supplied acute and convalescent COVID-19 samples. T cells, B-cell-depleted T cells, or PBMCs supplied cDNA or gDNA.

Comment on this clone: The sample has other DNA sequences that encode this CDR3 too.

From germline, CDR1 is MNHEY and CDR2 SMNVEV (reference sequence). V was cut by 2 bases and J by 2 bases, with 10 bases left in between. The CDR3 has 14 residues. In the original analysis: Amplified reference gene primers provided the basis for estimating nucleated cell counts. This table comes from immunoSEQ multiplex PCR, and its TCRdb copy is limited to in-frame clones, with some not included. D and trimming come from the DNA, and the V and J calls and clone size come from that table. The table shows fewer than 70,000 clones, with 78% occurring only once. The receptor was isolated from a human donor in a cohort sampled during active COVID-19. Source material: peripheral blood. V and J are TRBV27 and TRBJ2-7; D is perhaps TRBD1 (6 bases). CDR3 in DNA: TGTGCCAGCAGTTTAACAGGGTCCACCTACGAGCAGTACTTC. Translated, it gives CASSLTGSTYEQYF.